The entry that follows covers one T cell receptor beta chain sequence. The entry originates in a study of PD-1 blockade in classical Hodgkin lymphoma. Time point denoted: cycle 4 day 1 (C4D1), after 5 to 7 weeks of nivolumab. Brentuximab vedotin exposure varied among the patients, all of whom had relapsed after autologous stem cell transplantation. TCRdb's table, derived via immunoSEQ multiplex PCR, lists solely in-frame clones and lacks some. The sample lists around 93,000 clones; more than 70% were seen once. The TCR originated in a human donor with classical Hodgkin lymphoma. Sequencing was performed on peripheral blood mononuclear cells (PBMCs), taken before the fourth cycle of nivolumab.

This chain's CDR3 is CASSFPGSRETQYF. The CDR3, as DNA: TGTGCCAGCAGCTTCCCGGGATCGCGGGAGACCCAGTACTTC. J is TRBJ2-5 and V is TRBV6-6, with D maybe TRBD2 (5 bases). Germline V gene sequence: CDR1 MNHNY, CDR2 SVGAGI (reference sequence). V was cut by 6 bases and J by 5 bases, with 16 bases left in between. The CDR3 is 14 residues long.